This TCR beta chain was captured in a study of CD8+ T cells in alopecia areata. CDR1 and CDR2 (germline): SNHLY, FYNNEI. Trimming cost V 8 bases and J 4 bases; bases outside gene matches: 7. There are 13 residues in the CDR3. Study results and caveats: Especially in alopecia totalis/universalis, lesional scalp showed greater clonality than normal scalp did. Patients showed less clear TCR sequence sharing than mice, possibly partly because of HLA diversity.

Separation by sorting yielded CD4+ and CD8+ T cells from PBMCs. A note on this clone: Its antigen is not identified.

Sequencing relied on a cDNA template that was reverse transcribed from extracted RNA. Here immunoSEQ multiplex PCR was the method, and the copy in TCRdb shows in-frame clones only, minus some. The data contain some 170,000 clones, 67% of them singletons. Sequencing used CD8+ T cells sorted from blood, obtained at week 0. The receptor comes from a human donor with alopecia areata. The chain links TRBV2 to TRBJ1-2; 7 nucleotides agree with TRBD1. CDR3 sequence (DNA): TGTGCCAGCCCTCAGGGGGGCGGCTATGGCTACACCTTC. It yields the protein CASPQGGGYGYTF.